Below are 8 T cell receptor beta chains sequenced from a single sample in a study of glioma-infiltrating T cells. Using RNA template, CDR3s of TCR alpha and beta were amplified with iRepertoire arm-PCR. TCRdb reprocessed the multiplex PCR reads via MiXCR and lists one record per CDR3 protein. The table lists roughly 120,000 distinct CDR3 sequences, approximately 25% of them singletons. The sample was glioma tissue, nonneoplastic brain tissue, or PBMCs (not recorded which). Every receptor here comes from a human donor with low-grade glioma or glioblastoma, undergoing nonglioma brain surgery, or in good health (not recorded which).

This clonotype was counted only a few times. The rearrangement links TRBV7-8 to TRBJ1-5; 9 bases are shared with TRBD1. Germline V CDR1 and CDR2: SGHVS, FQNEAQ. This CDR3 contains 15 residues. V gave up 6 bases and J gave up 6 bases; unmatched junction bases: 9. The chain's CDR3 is CASSSGTGIGQPQHF. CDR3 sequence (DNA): TGTGCCAGCAGTTCCGGGACAGGGATAGGTCAGCCCCAGCATTTT.

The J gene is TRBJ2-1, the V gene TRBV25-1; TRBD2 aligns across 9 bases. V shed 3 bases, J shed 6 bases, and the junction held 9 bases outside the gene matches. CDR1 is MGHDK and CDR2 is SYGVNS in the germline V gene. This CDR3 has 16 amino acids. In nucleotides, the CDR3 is TGTGCCAGCAGTGAGTCCGGGAATAGCGGGAGCAATGAGCAGTTCTTC. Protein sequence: CASSESGNSGSNEQFF.

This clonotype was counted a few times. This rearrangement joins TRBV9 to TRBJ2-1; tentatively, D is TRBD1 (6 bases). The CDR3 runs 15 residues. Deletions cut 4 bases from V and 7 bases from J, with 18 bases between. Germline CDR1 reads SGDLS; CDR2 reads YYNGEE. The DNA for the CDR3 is TGTGCCAGCAGCCCGCGACAGGCTAACACGAATGAGCAGTTCTTC. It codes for CASSPRQANTNEQFF.

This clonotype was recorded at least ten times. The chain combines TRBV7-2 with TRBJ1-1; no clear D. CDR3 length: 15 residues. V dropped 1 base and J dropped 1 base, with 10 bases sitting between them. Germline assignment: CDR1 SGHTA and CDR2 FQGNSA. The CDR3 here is CASSLGAHWNTEAFF. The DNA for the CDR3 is TGTGCCAGCAGCTTAGGCGCACATTGGAACACTGAAGCTTTCTTT. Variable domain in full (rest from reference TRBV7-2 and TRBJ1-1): GAGVSQSPSNKVTEKGKDVELRCDPISGHTALYWYRQSLGQGLEFLIYFQGNSAPDKSGLPSDRFSAERTGGSVSTLTIQRTQQEDSAVYLCASSLGAHWNTEAFFGQGTRLTVV.

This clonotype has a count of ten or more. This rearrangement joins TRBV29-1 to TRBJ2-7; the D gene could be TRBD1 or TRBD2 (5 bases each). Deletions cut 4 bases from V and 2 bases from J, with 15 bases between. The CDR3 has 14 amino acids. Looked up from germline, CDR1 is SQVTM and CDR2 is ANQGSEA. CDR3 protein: CSVGGTVSAYEQYF. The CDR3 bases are TGCAGCGTTGGGGGGACGGTGAGTGCCTACGAGCAGTACTTC.

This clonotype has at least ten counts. CDR3 in amino acids: CASSQDHPQGPEQYF. The CDR3 region has the DNA TGCGCCAGCAGCCAAGATCATCCCCAGGGTCCCGAGCAGTACTTC. The gene calls are TRBV4-3 and TRBJ2-7; D possibly corresponds to TRBD1 (5 bases). Trimming removed 0 bases from V and 6 bases from J, with 15 bases in between. This CDR3 has 15 residues. The germline gives CDR1 LGHNA, CDR2 YSLEER.

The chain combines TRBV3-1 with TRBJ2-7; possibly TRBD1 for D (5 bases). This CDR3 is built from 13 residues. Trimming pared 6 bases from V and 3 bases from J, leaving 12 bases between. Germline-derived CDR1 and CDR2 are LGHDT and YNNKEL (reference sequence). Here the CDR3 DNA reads TGTGCCAGCAGAAATCAGGGCTTCTACGAGCAGTACTTC. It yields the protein CASRNQGFYEQYF.

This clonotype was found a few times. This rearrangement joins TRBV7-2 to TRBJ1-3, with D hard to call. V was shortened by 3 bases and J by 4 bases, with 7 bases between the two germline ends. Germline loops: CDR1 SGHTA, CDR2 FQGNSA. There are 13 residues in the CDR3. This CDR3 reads CASSFLGGNTIYF. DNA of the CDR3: TGTGCCAGCAGCTTCCTGGGGGGAAACACCATATATTTT.